A selection of T cell receptor beta chains follows, all from one sample in a study of cytomegalovirus exposure and HLA in healthy donors. The method was immunoSEQ multiplex PCR; TCRdb's version includes in-frame clones alone and lacks a portion of them. The data show about 260,000 clones, just over 70% seen once. Sequenced input: PBMCs. These TCRs come from a female donor in good health and CMV-seronegative. CDR3s include the opening cysteine and the closing phenylalanine or tryptophan. A D gene is named only where the DNA matches it firmly. Some rows mark clone size as missing; the rest say once, few, many or name a class of expanded clone.

v_gene: TRBV10-3; d_gene: NA; abundance: few; j_gene: TRBJ2-7; CDR3aa: CAISGNSGASHYEQYF; CDR3nt: TGTGCCATCAGTGGGAATAGCGGCGCTTCTCACTACGAGCAGTACTTC
v_gene: TRBV2; d_gene: NA; abundance: NA; j_gene: TRBJ2-7; CDR3aa: CATAQAPYEQYF; CDR3nt: TGTGCCACCGCACAGGCCCCCTACGAGCAGTACTTC
v_gene: TRBV5-1; d_gene: TRBD2; abundance: NA; j_gene: TRBJ2-4; CDR3aa: CASSWTSGRNIQYF; CDR3nt: TGCGCCAGCAGCTGGACTAGCGGGAGAAACATTCAGTACTTC
v_gene: TRBV5-4; d_gene: NA; abundance: NA; j_gene: TRBJ2-7; CDR3aa: CASSFRGVLYEQYF; CDR3nt: TGTGCCAGCAGCTTTCGAGGAGTGCTGTACGAGCAGTACTTC
v_gene: TRBV29-1; d_gene: TRBD1; abundance: NA; j_gene: TRBJ2-2; CDR3aa: CSARRGGQGTGELFF; CDR3nt: TGCAGCGCCCGAAGGGGGGGACAGGGGACCGGGGAGCTGTTTTTT
v_gene: TRBV5-1; d_gene: NA; abundance: NA; j_gene: TRBJ2-1; CDR3aa: CASSLGSGGLYNEQFF; CDR3nt: TGCGCCAGCAGCTTGGGGTCAGGGGGGCTATACAATGAGCAGTTCTTC
v_gene: TRBV13; d_gene: TRBD1; abundance: NA; j_gene: TRBJ1-6; CDR3aa: CASSLGGTVNSPLHF; CDR3nt: TGTGCCAGCAGTCTTGGAGGGACAGTTAATTCACCCCTCCACTTT
v_gene: TRBV28; d_gene: TRBD1; abundance: NA; j_gene: TRBJ2-7; CDR3aa: CASSLNRGPLGQYF; CDR3nt: TGTGCCAGCAGTTTAAACAGGGGGCCGTTGGGCCAGTACTTC
v_gene: TRBV11-3; d_gene: TRBD2; abundance: NA; j_gene: TRBJ2-7; CDR3aa: CASSPPPLAESYEQYF; CDR3nt: TGTGCCAGCAGCCCTCCTCCACTAGCGGAGTCCTACGAGCAGTACTTC
v_gene: TRBV7-2; d_gene: TRBD2; abundance: NA; j_gene: TRBJ2-2; CDR3aa: CASPGGFGETGELFF; CDR3nt: TGTGCCAGCCCGGGGGGGTTCGGGGAGACCGGGGAGCTGTTTTTT
v_gene: TRBV6-1; d_gene: NA; abundance: NA; j_gene: TRBJ1-2; CDR3aa: CASSETRTGQRSGYTF; CDR3nt: TGTGCCAGCAGCGAAACTCGAACGGGACAAAGGTCTGGCTACACCTTC
v_gene: TRBV7-9; d_gene: NA; abundance: NA; j_gene: TRBJ1-5; CDR3aa: CSSTSGDRPQHF; CDR3nt: TGTTCCAGCACCTCCGGGGATCGGCCCCAGCATTTT
v_gene: TRBV5-1; d_gene: TRBD2; abundance: NA; j_gene: TRBJ2-1; CDR3aa: CASSSLTSGYNEQFF; CDR3nt: TGCGCCAGCAGCTCTTTGACTAGCGGGTACAATGAGCAGTTCTTC
v_gene: TRBV11-2; d_gene: NA; abundance: NA; j_gene: TRBJ2-7; CDR3aa: CASSLVSGSTYEQYF; CDR3nt: TGTGCCAGCAGCTTAGTGTCGGGGAGCACCTACGAGCAGTACTTC
v_gene: TRBV15; d_gene: NA; abundance: NA; j_gene: TRBJ2-5; CDR3aa: CATSRDIISWGKQETQYF; CDR3nt: TGTGCCACCAGCAGAGATATAATAAGTTGGGGCAAGCAAGAGACCCAGTACTTC
v_gene: TRBV6-4; d_gene: TRBD2; abundance: NA; j_gene: TRBJ2-5; CDR3aa: CASSASSGSVETQYF; CDR3nt: TGTGCCAGCAGTGCGTCTAGCGGGAGTGTAGAGACCCAGTACTTC
v_gene: TRBV28; d_gene: NA; abundance: NA; j_gene: TRBJ2-4; CDR3aa: CASIRQGAKNIQYF; CDR3nt: TGTGCCAGCATCCGGCAGGGGGCCAAAAACATTCAGTACTTC
v_gene: TRBV29-1; d_gene: TRBD2; abundance: NA; j_gene: TRBJ2-3; CDR3aa: CSDFEGLAGRRGGDTQYF; CDR3nt: TGCAGTGATTTTGAGGGACTAGCGGGACGGCGAGGCGGGGATACGCAGTATTTT